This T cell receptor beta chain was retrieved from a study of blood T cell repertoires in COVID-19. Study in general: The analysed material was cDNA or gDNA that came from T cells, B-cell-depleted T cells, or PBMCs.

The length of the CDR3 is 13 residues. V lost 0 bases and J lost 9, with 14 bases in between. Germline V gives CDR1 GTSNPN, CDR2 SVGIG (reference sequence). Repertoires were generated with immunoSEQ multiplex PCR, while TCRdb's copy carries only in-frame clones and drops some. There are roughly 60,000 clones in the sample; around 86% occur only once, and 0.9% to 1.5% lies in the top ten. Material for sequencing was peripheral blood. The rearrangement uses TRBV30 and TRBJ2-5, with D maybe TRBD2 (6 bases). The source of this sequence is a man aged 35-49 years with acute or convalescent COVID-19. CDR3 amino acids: CAWSVGGSTAQYF. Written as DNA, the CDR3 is TGTGCCTGGAGTGTTGGAGGGTCTACGGCCCAGTACTTC.